A single sample is the source of the 25 T cell receptor beta chains below, sequenced in a study of control samples from healthy donors and cancer patients. Sequencing was performed with immunoSEQ multiplex PCR; in TCRdb, only in-frame clones are kept and a portion is missing. This sample has some 90,000 clones, with about 88% found just once. The sample consisted of blood. The receptor source for this set is a woman aged 50 to 60 in good health.

V is TRBV7-2 and J is TRBJ1-2, with unresolved D. Germline loops: CDR1 SGHTA, CDR2 FQGNSA. With 1 base removed from V and 5 bases from J, the gap between germline ends came to 5 bases. The CDR3 has 12 residues. The CDR3 loop reads CASSLEEYGYTF. In DNA form, the CDR3 reads TGTGCCAGCAGCTTAGAAGAATATGGCTACACCTTC.

The chain uses TRBV4-3 and TRBJ1-2, with a tentative D call TRBD1 (6 bases). The CDR3 runs 17 residues. Trimming removed 0 bases from V and 7 bases from J, with 21 bases in between. Germline CDR1 LGHNA, CDR2 YSLEER. CDR3 residues: CASSQEGWTSGDGGYTF. The DNA of the CDR3 is TGCGCCAGCAGCCAAGAGGGGTGGACCTCAGGGGATGGTGGCTACACCTTC.

The chain couples TRBV3-1 (or the pseudogene TRBV3-2) to TRBJ1-6, with TRBD1 matching 10 bases. The CDR3 sequence is 15 residues long. Losses at the gene ends were 5 bases for V and 9 bases for J; bases not matched to a gene: 7. Looked up from germline, CDR1 is LGHDT and CDR2 is YNNKEL (reference sequence). This CDR3 reads CASSSGTGVGSPLHF. CDR3 nucleotide sequence: TGTGCCAGCAGCTCCGGGACAGGGGTTGGTTCACCCCTCCACTTT.

This clone was seen just once. The same CDR3 can be traced to other DNA sequences in this sample. This sequence joins TRBV19 and TRBJ1-5; tentatively, D is TRBD1 (6 bases). V dropped 1 base and J dropped 0 bases, with 10 bases sitting between them. The CDR3 contains 16 residues. Germline lookup yields CDR1 LNHDA and CDR2 SQIVND (reference sequence). The CDR3 DNA sequence: TGTGCCAGTAGTATAGGTAGGGGGTATAGCAATCAGCCCCAGCATTTT. It yields the protein CASSIGRGYSNQPQHF. Filled out from reference TRBV19 and TRBJ1-5, the complete variable domain reads DGGITQSPKYLFRKEGQNVTLSCEQNLNHDAMYWYRQDPGQGLRLIYYSQIVNDFQKGDIAEGYSVSREKKESFPLTVTSAQKNPTAFYLCASSIGRGYSNQPQHFGDGTRLSIL.

About this clone itself: The germline gene is not matched at one end of the junction; a read error may be the cause. The chain uses TRBV7-9 and TRBJ1-1; no firm D call. CDR3 length equals 12 residues. Germline loops: CDR1 SEHNR, CDR2 FQNEAQ (reference sequence). The CDR3 reads CASSPVNAEAFF. CDR3 sequence (DNA): TGTGCCAGCAGCCCTGTGAACGCTGAAGCTTTCTTT.

The rearrangement links TRBV5-1 to TRBJ2-1, with TRBD1 identical over 10 bases. The CDR3 extends over 16 amino acids. Germline CDR1 is SGHRS and CDR2 is YFSETQ. The trim removed 6 bases at V and 8 bases at J, leaving 14 bases unmatched. DNA of the CDR3: TGCGCCAGCACCCTGTCGGGGACAGGGGATGCTTATGAGCAGTTCTTC. The encoded protein is CASTLSGTGDAYEQFF.

The rearrangement joins TRBV18 to TRBJ2-5; TRBD2 matches at 7 bases. This CDR3 is 14 amino acids long. V shed 3 bases, J shed 5 bases, and the junction held 6 bases outside the gene matches. Germline CDR1 reads KGHSH; CDR2 reads LQKENI. This chain's CDR3 is CASSPTHGGETQYF. The CDR3 bases are TGTGCCAGCTCACCCACACACGGGGGGGAGACCCAGTACTTC.

This clone has a single count. Other DNA sequences in the same sample also yield this CDR3. The rearrangement joins TRBV5-4 to TRBJ1-3; no definite D call. The germline CDR1 and CDR2 sequences are SGHNT and YYREEE (reference sequence). The CDR3 extends over 15 amino acids. Trimming removed 3 bases from V and 2 bases from J, with 12 bases in between. The CDR3 loop reads CASSSDFGPGNTIYF. DNA of the CDR3: TGTGCCAGCAGCTCAGACTTCGGCCCTGGAAACACCATATATTTT.

This chain joins TRBV7-8 and TRBJ2-5, with D possibly being TRBD1 or TRBD2 (5 bases each). There are 15 residues in the CDR3. Germline CDR1 SGHVS, CDR2 FQNEAQ. The germline V and J ends were trimmed by 4 bases and 1 base, with 13 bases remaining between them. This chain's CDR3 is CASSSRDGGQETQYF. CDR3 coding DNA: TGTGCCAGCAGCTCACGGGATGGGGGCCAAGAGACCCAGTACTTC.

This chain links TRBV4-1 with TRBJ1-5, with D unclear. The CDR3 has 15 residues. Germline CDR1 reads MGHRA; CDR2 reads YSYEKL. V lost 1 base to trimming and J lost 4 bases, with 11 bases between them. CDR3 in amino acids: CASSQVWAGNQPQHF. CDR3 bases: TGCGCCAGCAGCCAAGTGTGGGCGGGGAATCAGCCCCAGCATTTT.

The chain uses TRBV27 and TRBJ1-1; the match to TRBD1 covers 8 bases. V dropped 5 bases and J dropped 2; count of bases not matched to a gene: 7. This CDR3 contains 15 residues. Looked up from germline, CDR1 is MNHEY and CDR2 is SMNVEV (reference sequence). CDR3 amino acids: CASSLRTGTNTEAFF. The CDR3 coding sequence is TGTGCCAGCAGTCTTCGGACAGGGACCAACACTGAAGCTTTCTTT.

The chain couples TRBV7-2 to TRBJ2-2; 9 bases align to TRBD1. The germline gives CDR1 SGHTA, CDR2 FQGNSA. This CDR3 is 15 amino acids long. The trim removed 4 bases at V and 4 bases at J, leaving 4 bases unmatched. The CDR3 reads CASSSGQGTTGELFF. CDR3 in DNA: TGTGCCAGCAGCTCCGGACAGGGGACCACCGGGGAGCTGTTTTTT.

V and J are TRBV2 and TRBJ1-1; 8 bases line up with TRBD1. The germline V gene has CDR1 SNHLY and CDR2 FYNNEI. The CDR3 sequence is 14 residues long. V shed 6 bases, J shed 4 bases, and the junction held 7 bases outside the gene matches. CDR3: CASRPDRVGTEAFF. DNA of the CDR3: TGTGCCAGCAGACCGGACAGGGTGGGCACTGAAGCTTTCTTT.

This clone was detected only a few times. The V call is TRBV6-2 or TRBV6-3, the J call TRBJ1-5; D is unclear. V was cut by 4 bases and J by 2 bases, with 12 bases left in between. The CDR3 extends over 15 amino acids. Germline loops: CDR1 MNHEY, CDR2 SVGEGT. CDR3 residues: CASSSNYLGNQPQHF. In DNA, the CDR3 is TGTGCCAGCAGTTCTAATTACCTGGGCAATCAGCCCCAGCATTTT.

The chain employs TRBV19 and TRBJ1-5; 7 bases are shared with TRBD1. CDR3 length: 14 residues. CDR1 is LNHDA and CDR2 is SQIVND in the germline V gene (reference sequence). V lost 3 bases and J lost 3; bases outside the gene matches: 2. CDR3 bases: TGTGCCAGTAGTATGACAGGGAACAATCAGCCCCAGCATTTT. It specifies CASSMTGNNQPQHF. The variable domain in full, with the rest retrieved from reference TRBV19 and TRBJ1-5, is DGGITQSPKYLFRKEGQNVTLSCEQNLNHDAMYWYRQDPGQGLRLIYYSQIVNDFQKGDIAEGYSVSREKKESFPLTVTSAQKNPTAFYLCASSMTGNNQPQHFGDGTRLSIL.

The chain employs TRBV6-4 and TRBJ2-1; 13 bases map to TRBD2. The CDR3 covers 15 residues. The J segment lost 5 bases and the V segment lost 4 bases, leaving 2 bases of the junction unmatched. Germline CDR1 and CDR2: MRHNA and SNTAGT. In DNA, the CDR3 is TGTGCCAGCAGTGCCGGGACTAGCGGGGACAATGAGCAGTTCTTC. This translates into CASSAGTSGDNEQFF.

V and J are TRBV27 and TRBJ1-1, with D unresolved. CDR1 and CDR2 (germline): MNHEY, SMNVEV (reference sequence). This CDR3 spans 14 amino acids. The V end lost 10 bases, the J end lost 4 bases, and 19 bases lay between the germline ends. The CDR3 sequence is CATMLGREGTEAFF. Here the CDR3 DNA reads TGTGCCACCATGCTCGGGAGAGAGGGCACTGAAGCTTTCTTT.

The rearrangement joins TRBV11-3 to TRBJ2-2; the match to TRBD2 covers 8 bases. Germline V lookup: CDR1 SGHNT, CDR2 YENEEA. CDR3 size: 15 residues. With V trimmed by 4 bases and J by 4 bases, 5 bases remained unmatched. The CDR3 loop is CASSSRTSSTGELFF. CDR3 sequence (DNA): TGTGCCAGCAGCTCCCGGACTAGCAGCACCGGGGAGCTGTTTTTT.

V gene TRBV28 combines with J gene TRBJ2-3; the match to TRBD1 covers 9 bases. V shed 8 bases, J shed 5 bases, and the junction held 14 bases outside the gene matches. The length of the CDR3 is 16 residues. Germline V gene data show CDR1 as MDHEN and CDR2 as SYDVKM. CDR3 DNA: TGTGCCAGCCCCCCCCCGGGACAGGGTACTTTAGATACGCAGTATTTT. It yields the protein CASPPPGQGTLDTQYF.

The rearrangement links TRBV5-6 to TRBJ2-5, with D uncertain. V lost 4 bases, J lost 5 bases, and 15 bases lay in between. CDR1 is SGHDT and CDR2 is YYEEEE in the germline V gene. The CDR3 has 14 residues. For the CDR3, the DNA is TGTGCCAGCAGCGCGAGTTGGACCCGGGAGACCCAGTACTTC. It codes for CASSASWTRETQYF.

Details on this clone: This sample also contains other DNA sequences that code for the same CDR3. The chain recombines TRBV19 with TRBJ1-2; 9 positions agree with TRBD1. Germline CDR1 LNHDA, CDR2 SQIVND (reference sequence). The CDR3 contains 15 residues. V gave up 3 bases and J gave up 2 bases; unmatched junction bases: 4. The CDR3 sequence: CASSIGGQGNYGYTF. In DNA, the CDR3 is TGTGCCAGTAGTATTGGAGGACAGGGGAACTATGGCTACACCTTC.

This chain connects TRBV20-1 to TRBJ1-1; tentatively, D is TRBD1 (5 bases). V shed 3 bases and J shed 5 bases, with 13 bases lying between them. The CDR3 is made up of 13 amino acids. Germline CDR1 and CDR2: DFQATT and SNEGSKA (reference sequence). This chain's CDR3 is CSASGGGWTEAFF. In DNA form, the CDR3 reads TGCAGTGCTAGTGGTGGGGGTTGGACTGAAGCTTTCTTT.

The chain couples TRBV12-3 or TRBV12-4 to TRBJ1-2; the D gene is possibly TRBD1 (6 bases). This CDR3 region has 13 residues. Trimming took off 0 bases at V and 7 bases at J, with 9 bases between the two ends. CDR3 protein: CASSLARGGGYTF. The DNA for the CDR3 is TGTGCCAGCAGTTTAGCGCGAGGGGGTGGCTACACCTTC.

The gene calls are TRBV5-6 and TRBJ1-5; tentatively, D is TRBD1 (5 bases). V lost 5 bases and J lost 7, with 19 bases in between. The germline V gene encodes CDR1 SGHDT and CDR2 YYEEEE. The CDR3 is 15 amino acids. The CDR3 nucleotides read TGTGCCAGCAGTGGGTGGGGCAGAGGAGGACAGCCCCAGCATTTT. It encodes CASSGWGRGGQPQHF.

J is TRBJ2-7 and V is TRBV7-2, with D perhaps given as TRBD1 or TRBD2 (6 bases each). Germline lookup yields CDR1 SGHTA and CDR2 FQGNSA. V lost 1 base, J lost 2 bases, and 18 bases lay in between. The CDR3 is made up of 17 amino acids. Here the CDR3 DNA reads TGTGCCAGCAGCTTAGGATCCCGCGGGACACATACCTACGAGCAGTACTTC. Translating it yields CASSLGSRGTHTYEQYF.